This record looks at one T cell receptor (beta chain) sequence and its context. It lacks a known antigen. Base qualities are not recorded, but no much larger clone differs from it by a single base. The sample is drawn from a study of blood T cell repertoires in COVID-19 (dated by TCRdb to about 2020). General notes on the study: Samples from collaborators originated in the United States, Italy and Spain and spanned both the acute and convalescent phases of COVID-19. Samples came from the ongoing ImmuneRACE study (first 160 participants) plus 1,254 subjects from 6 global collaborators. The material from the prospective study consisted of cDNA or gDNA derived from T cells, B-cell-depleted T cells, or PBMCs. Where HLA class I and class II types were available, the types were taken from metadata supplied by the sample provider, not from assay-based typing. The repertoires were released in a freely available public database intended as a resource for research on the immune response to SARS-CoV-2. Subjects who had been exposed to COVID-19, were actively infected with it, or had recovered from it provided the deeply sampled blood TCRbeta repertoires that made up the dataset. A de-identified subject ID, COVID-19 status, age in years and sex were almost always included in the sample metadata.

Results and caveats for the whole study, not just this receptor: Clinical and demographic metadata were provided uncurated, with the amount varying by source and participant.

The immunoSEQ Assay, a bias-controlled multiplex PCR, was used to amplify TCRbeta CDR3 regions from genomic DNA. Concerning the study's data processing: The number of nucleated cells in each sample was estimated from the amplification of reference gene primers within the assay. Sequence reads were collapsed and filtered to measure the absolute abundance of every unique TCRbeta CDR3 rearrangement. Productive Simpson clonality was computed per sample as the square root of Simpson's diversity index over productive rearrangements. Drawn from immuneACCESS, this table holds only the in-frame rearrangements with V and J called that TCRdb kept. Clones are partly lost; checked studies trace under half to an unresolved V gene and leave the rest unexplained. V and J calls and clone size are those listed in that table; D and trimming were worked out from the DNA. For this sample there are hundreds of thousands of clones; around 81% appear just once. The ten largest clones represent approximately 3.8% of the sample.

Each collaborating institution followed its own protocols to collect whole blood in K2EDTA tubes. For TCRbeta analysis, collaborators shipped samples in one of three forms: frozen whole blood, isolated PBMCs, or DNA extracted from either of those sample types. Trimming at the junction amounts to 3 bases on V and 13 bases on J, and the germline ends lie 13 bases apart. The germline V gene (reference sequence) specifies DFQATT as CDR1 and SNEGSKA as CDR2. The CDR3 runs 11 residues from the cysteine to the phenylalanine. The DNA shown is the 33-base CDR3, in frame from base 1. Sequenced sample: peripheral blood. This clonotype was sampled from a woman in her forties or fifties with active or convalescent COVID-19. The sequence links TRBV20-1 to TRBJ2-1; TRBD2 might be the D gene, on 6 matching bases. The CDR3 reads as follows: CSAREGVTQFF. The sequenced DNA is TGCAGTGCTAGGGAGGGAGTGACACAGTTCTTC.